This T cell receptor beta chain was sequenced for a study of T cell responses to AZD1222 COVID-19 vaccine. Whole-study context: Combined were second doses at about 4 or about 12 weeks.

This CDR3 comprises 16 residues. V lost 4 bases and J 3 bases, leaving 14 bases between the germline ends. CDR1 is SGHDT and CDR2 is YYEEEE in the germline V gene. Libraries were prepared by immunoSEQ multiplex PCR; TCRdb keeps only in-frame clonotypes and omits some of them. The sample consists of about 160,000 clones, approximately 93% of them appearing once. As to this clone: Its antigen is undetermined.

Study-wide points: There were vaccine-associated CD4 TCRs across spike, dominant at 160-218 and 743-854. Researchers took repertoire samples only after the peak T cell response had come. Two AZD1222 doses significantly raised spike-specific TCR breadth and depth over controls.

This chain connects TRBV5-6 to TRBJ1-6, with D tentatively TRBD1 (5 bases). The sample consisted of peripheral blood, taken on day 0 of AZD1222 vaccination. This clonotype was obtained from an adult in good health. Here the CDR3 DNA reads TGTGCCAGCAGCCCAGGCCGGGGACGCTATAATTCACCCCTCCACTTT. Protein product: CASSPGRGRYNSPLHF.